The 10 T cell receptor beta chains below come from one sample, sequenced in a study of CD8 T cells in ankylosing spondylitis. Broader study findings: Ankylosing spondylitis blood seemed to carry a telltale TCR beta motif made of several highly homologous variants.

Each CDR3 protein is one row after TCRdb ran MiXCR on the 5' RACE reads. Here the sample spans about 220,000 distinct CDR3 sequences, around 19% being singletons. No cognate antigen is known for these TCRs. Material: blood, either unsorted or a sorted T cell fraction (not recorded which). The receptor source for this set is a male donor with ankylosing spondylitis.

The CDR3 DNA reads TGTGCCAGCAGCTCGGGGTTGAGGTATGGCTACACCTTC. Translation gives CASSSGLRYGYTF. The chain combines TRBV11-2 with TRBJ1-2; D not resolved. The CDR3 covers 13 residues. V dropped 4 bases and J dropped 5 bases, with 11 bases sitting between them. CDR1 and CDR2 (germline): SGHAT, FQNNGV.

This clonotype was observed a few times. The rearrangement uses TRBV4-3 and TRBJ2-1; 10 bases map to TRBD2. After removal of 0 bases from V and 4 bases from J, the junction contained 3 bases not matched to a gene. From germline, CDR1 is LGHNA and CDR2 YSLEER. The CDR3 contains 16 residues. The chain's CDR3 is CASSQDRTSGYNEQFF. CDR3 nucleotides: TGCGCCAGCAGCCAAGACCGGACTAGCGGATACAATGAGCAGTTCTTC.

The chain links TRBV4-1 to TRBJ2-5; 11 positions match TRBD1. Germline lookup yields CDR1 MGHRA and CDR2 YSYEKL. Trimming at V came to 1 base and at J to 1 base, leaving 8 bases not matched to a gene. This CDR3 contains 18 residues. Here the CDR3 DNA reads TGCGCCAGCAGCCAAGGGGCAGGGACAGGGGGTACCCAAGAGACCCAGTACTTC. Translation gives CASSQGAGTGGTQETQYF.

CDR3 nucleotides: TGCGCCAGCAGCATTGGTTGGCTAGCGGGAGGGCCGGCAGATACGCAGTATTTT. Amino acids: CASSIGWLAGGPADTQYF. V is TRBV5-1 and J is TRBJ2-3; 12 nucleotides agree with TRBD2. CDR3 length: 18 amino acids. Germline CDR1 and CDR2: SGHRS and YFSETQ. Trimming took 4 bases from V and 4 from J; bases not matched to a gene: 13.

The chain combines TRBV29-1 with TRBJ1-2, with D unresolved. The CDR3 has 11 residues. The V end lost 5 bases, the J end lost 4 bases, and 8 bases lay between the germline ends. Germline CDR1 SQVTM, CDR2 ANQGSEA. The CDR3 DNA sequence: TGCAGCGTTCGAGTCCCCTATGGCTACACCTTC. It translates to CSVRVPYGYTF.

This clonotype was seen a handful of times. The chain carries TRBV11-2 and TRBJ2-3, with TRBD1 identical over 8 bases. The germline gives CDR1 SGHAT, CDR2 FQNNGV. The trim removed 4 bases at V and 0 bases at J, leaving 3 bases unmatched. The CDR3 spans 15 residues. This chain's CDR3 is CASSSQGASTDTQYF. CDR3 DNA: TGTGCCAGCAGCTCCCAGGGGGCTAGCACAGATACGCAGTATTTT.

This clonotype was recorded a few times. This sequence joins TRBV3-1 and TRBJ2-2; 14 bases match TRBD2. The CDR3 runs 19 residues. The J segment lost 7 bases and the V segment lost 1 base, leaving 11 bases of the junction unmatched. Per the germline V gene, CDR1 is LGHDT and CDR2 is YNNKEL (reference sequence). The CDR3 DNA sequence: TGTGCCAGCAGCCAAGGAAGGATGGGACTAGCGGGAGCCAGCGGGGAGCTGTTTTTT. Its protein product is CASSQGRMGLAGASGELFF.

The chain links TRBV11-3 to TRBJ2-7, with D perhaps TRBD1 (6 bases). The CDR3 spans 15 residues. Germline CDR1 is SGHNT and CDR2 is YENEEA. Trimming took 1 base from V and 0 from J, leaving 10 bases between them. CDR3 DNA sequence: TGTGCCAGCAGCTTAGGTTCAGGGGTCTCCTACGAGCAGTACTTC. This encodes CASSLGSGVSYEQYF.

This clonotype was seen only a few times. CDR3 sequence: CSVEVGDSKNIQYF. The CDR3 nucleotides read TGCAGCGTTGAAGTGGGGGACAGCAAAAACATTCAGTACTTC. The rearrangement links TRBV29-1 to TRBJ2-4; the match to TRBD1 covers 7 bases. Germline V gene data show CDR1 as SQVTM and CDR2 as ANQGSEA. Trimming cost V 1 base and J 3 bases; bases outside gene matches: 3. This CDR3 spans 14 amino acids. Full variable domain (remainder filled in from reference TRBV29-1 and TRBJ2-4): SAVISQKPSRDICQRGTSLTIQCQVDSQVTMMFWYRQQPGQSLTLIATANQGSEATYESGFVIDKFPISRPNLTFSTLTVSNMSPEDSSIYLCSVEVGDSKNIQYFGAGTRLSVL.

CDR3 protein: CASSQAPGRGRTYEQYF. The CDR3, as DNA: TGCGCCAGCAGCCAAGCCCCAGGGAGGGGAAGAACCTACGAGCAGTACTTC. The V gene is TRBV4-1, the J gene TRBJ2-7; 7 bases line up with TRBD2. This CDR3 has 17 residues. The V and J ends lost 1 base and 2 bases, in that order; junction bases with no gene match: 11. Germline-derived CDR1 and CDR2 are MGHRA and YSYEKL.